This passage covers 17 T cell receptor beta chains from one sample sequenced in a study of regulatory T cells in long-lasting Graves disease. Time point defined: newly diagnosed GD, antithyroid drugs for less than 3 months. The authors made the TCR library using RNA they extracted from PBMCs. Researchers made TCR beta libraries by using iRepertoire HTBI primers and running Arm-PCR on CDR3 regions. One entry per CDR3 protein results from TCRdb running MiXCR on the multiplex PCR reads. The repertoire holds 530,000 or so distinct CDR3 sequences, with about 16% as singletons. These data were likewise used in another study, on T cells in Graves' hyperthyroidism and ophthalmopathy.

The sample consisted of peripheral blood mononuclear cells (PBMCs), taken at new diagnosis, from a patient treated with antithyroid drugs. The source is a man between 18 and 29 years old with Graves disease.

V is TRBV20-1 and J is TRBJ2-5; D is perhaps TRBD1 (5 bases). This CDR3 region has 15 residues. Germline CDR1 and CDR2: DFQATT and SNEGSKA (reference sequence). Trimming removed 5 bases at V and 5 bases at J, with 21 bases between. The CDR3 spells CSARAAFWRQETQYF. DNA of the CDR3: TGCAGTGCTCGTGCTGCTTTTTGGAGACAGGAGACCCAGTACTTC.

This clonotype was picked up a small number of times. V is TRBV19 and J is TRBJ1-1, with 10 bases aligning to TRBD1. The CDR3 sequence is 16 residues long. The trim removed 6 bases at V and 1 base at J, leaving 8 bases unmatched. Germline CDR1 and CDR2: LNHDA and SQIVND (reference sequence). CDR3 bases: TGTGCCAGTAGCCCCAGACAGGGGGCCACGAACACTGAAGCTTTCTTT. This encodes CASSPRQGATNTEAFF.

On this clonotype: A much larger clonotype is one base distant, so this may be a read error. J is TRBJ2-1 and V is TRBV29-1, with 9 bases that match TRBD2. The V segment lost 3 bases and the J segment 9 bases; nucleotides outside the gene matches: 12. This CDR3 spans 15 amino acids. CDR1 and CDR2 (germline): SQVTM, ANQGSEA. Here the CDR3 DNA reads TGCAGCGTTGACTCAGATGCGGGAGGGTCGGGTGAGCAGTTCTTC. Protein: CSVDSDAGGSGEQFF.

The J gene is TRBJ1-5, the V gene TRBV6-4; D gene uncertain. CDR1 and CDR2 (germline): MRHNA, SNTAGT. V dropped 5 bases and J dropped 3 bases, with 23 bases sitting between them. The CDR3 is 18 amino acids. CDR3 coding DNA: TGTGCCAGCAGTTCCACACCCGCGAGGAAAGGAGTCAATCAGCCCCAGCATTTT. This sequence encodes CASSSTPARKGVNQPQHF.

In its sample, this clonotype was seen many times. The V and J genes are TRBV30 and TRBJ1-1; D is possibly TRBD1 (5 bases). V was trimmed by 2 bases and J by 3 bases, leaving 7 bases between them. Per germline, CDR1 GTSNPN and CDR2 SVGIG (reference sequence). The CDR3 extends over 12 amino acids. This CDR3 is CAWSRGDTEAFF. As DNA, the CDR3 is TGTGCCTGGAGTCGGGGGGACACTGAAGCTTTCTTT.

The table lists this clonotype with many counts. Here the CDR3 reads CASKEAGAVHGYTF. The CDR3 DNA reads as TGTGCCAGCAAAGAAGCAGGGGCGGTCCATGGCTACACCTTC. The chain carries TRBV12-3 or TRBV12-4 and TRBJ1-2, with D possibly being TRBD1 (6 bases). CDR3 length: 14 residues. V shed 7 bases and J shed 6 bases, with 18 bases lying between them.

The chain has TRBV13 and TRBJ1-2; no firm D call. V was trimmed by 6 bases and J by 0 bases, leaving 14 bases between them. Germline V gene data show CDR1 as PRHDT and CDR2 as FYEKMQ (reference sequence). This CDR3 has 15 residues. CDR3 in amino acids: CASRFNGGANYGYTF. For the CDR3, the DNA is TGTGCCAGCAGGTTCAACGGTGGAGCTAACTATGGCTACACCTTC.

The sample holds a few counts of this clonotype. The V and J genes are TRBV5-1 and TRBJ1-2, with unresolved D. The CDR3 is made up of 12 amino acids. CDR1 SGHRS and CDR2 YFSETQ come from the germline V gene. Trimming took off 0 bases at V and 8 bases at J, with 8 bases between the two ends. The CDR3 DNA reads as TGCGCCAGCAGCTTGGATTCTGCGGGCTACACCTTC. Encoded protein: CASSLDSAGYTF.

This clonotype was counted only a few times. This chain connects TRBV19 to TRBJ2-1; 7 positions match TRBD2. The junction had 10 bases not matched to a gene; V was cut back by 7 bases and J by 7 bases. Germline values: CDR1 LNHDA, CDR2 SQIVND (reference sequence). This CDR3 is 14 amino acids long. The CDR3 DNA sequence: TGTGCCAGTAAACTGGCTAGCGGAGGGAATGAGCAGTTCTTC. It is translated as CASKLASGGNEQFF. The entire variable domain, with the rest obtained from reference TRBV19 and TRBJ2-1, is as follows: DGGITQSPKYLFRKEGQNVTLSCEQNLNHDAMYWYRQDPGQGLRLIYYSQIVNDFQKGDIAEGYSVSREKKESFPLTVTSAQKNPTAFYLCASKLASGGNEQFFGPGTRLTVL.

The sample holds a few counts of this clonotype. The J gene is TRBJ2-4, the V gene TRBV7-9; D ambiguous. The CDR3 spans 16 residues. V lost 1 base and J 3 bases, leaving 13 bases between the germline ends. Germline assignment: CDR1 SEHNR and CDR2 FQNEAQ (reference sequence). The CDR3 nucleotides are TGTGCCAGCAGCTTAGTGTCTGGGTTGGGCAAAAACATTCAGTACTTC. Its translation: CASSLVSGLGKNIQYF.

This clonotype was recorded at least ten times. The chain has TRBV12-3 or TRBV12-4 and TRBJ2-7; 8 nucleotides match TRBD2. This CDR3 comprises 14 residues. J gave up 5 bases and V 3 bases, and 6 bases lay outside the gene matches. The CDR3 DNA is TGTGCCAGCAGTTTGACGGGAGGGCTAAACGAGCAGTACTTC. Its translation: CASSLTGGLNEQYF.

In its sample, this clonotype was seen many times. The chain couples TRBV7-2 to TRBJ1-5; D unresolved. V lost 1 base to trimming and J lost 9 bases, with 10 bases between them. The CDR3 loop spans 13 amino acids. Germline V gene sequence: CDR1 SGHTA, CDR2 FQGNSA. This CDR3 is CASSLDGLGPQHF. The CDR3, as DNA: TGTGCCAGCAGCTTAGACGGCCTCGGGCCCCAGCATTTT.

This clonotype was counted a few times. This chain joins TRBV30 and TRBJ2-3; D might be TRBD2 (6 bases). Trimming removed 2 bases from V and 0 bases from J, with 6 bases in between. Looked up from germline, CDR1 is GTSNPN and CDR2 is SVGIG (reference sequence). This CDR3 region has 13 residues. This CDR3 reads CAWSSGSTDTQYF. In nucleotides, the CDR3 is TGTGCCTGGAGTAGCGGGAGCACAGATACGCAGTATTTT.

This clonotype was detected many times. The gene calls are TRBV30 and TRBJ2-1; 8 bases map to TRBD2. The CDR3 is 15 amino acids. Trimming cost V 2 bases and J 6 bases; bases outside gene matches: 9. CDR1 and CDR2 from the germline V gene are GTSNPN and SVGIG (reference sequence). Written as DNA, the CDR3 is TGTGCCTGGAGTTTAGGGCTAGCGGGCCTCAATGAGCAGTTCTTC. Its protein product is CAWSLGLAGLNEQFF. Supplemented by reference TRBV30 and TRBJ2-1, the full variable domain reads SQTIHQWPATLVQPVGSPLSLECTVEGTSNPNLYWYRQAAGRGLQLLFYSVGIGQISSEVPQNLSASRPQDRQFILSSKKLLLSDSGFYLCAWSLGLAGLNEQFFGPGTRLTVL.

This chain connects TRBV30 to TRBJ2-1; D is perhaps TRBD1 or TRBD2 (5 bases each). The CDR3 is made up of 15 amino acids. The germline gives CDR1 GTSNPN, CDR2 SVGIG (reference sequence). V dropped 2 bases and J dropped 4 bases, with 15 bases sitting between them. CDR3 sequence: CAWSPQDLPYNEQFF. CDR3 in DNA: TGTGCCTGGAGTCCACAGGACTTACCGTACAATGAGCAGTTCTTC.

The sample holds one count of this clonotype. V is TRBV11-3 and J is TRBJ2-3; TRBD2 aligns across 9 bases. Trimming cost V 5 bases and J 4 bases; bases outside gene matches: 7. Per the germline V gene, CDR1 is SGHNT and CDR2 is YENEEA. The CDR3 contains 15 residues. Written as DNA, the CDR3 is TGTGCCAGCAGCCGCGTACTAGCGGGTTCAGATACGCAGTATTTT. It encodes CASSRVLAGSDTQYF.

This clonotype has just a few counts. This chain connects TRBV6-2 or TRBV6-3 to TRBJ2-1; D not certain. V gave up 5 bases and J gave up 4 bases, with 15 bases separating them. The CDR3 has 15 amino acids. Germline V gives CDR1 MNHEY, CDR2 SVGEGT. The CDR3 region has the DNA TGTGCCAGCAGTGACCTGGGTGCTTCATACAATGAGCAGTTCTTC. As protein: CASSDLGASYNEQFF.